The text below deals with one TCR beta chain. Its antigen is still unknown. The sample belongs to a study of T cell responses to AZD1222 COVID-19 vaccine. Study-level background: The analysis combined second doses at about 4 or about 12 weeks.

Study conclusions and caveats: Dominant CD4 TCR responses targeted spike regions 160-218 and 743-854. Possibly, clonal diversity was underestimated; donors were largely white British and included more females. Just a handful of AZD1222 recipients were seropositive at baseline.

CDR1 is LGHNA and CDR2 is YSLEER in the germline V gene. Deletions cut 1 base from V and 8 bases from J, with 10 bases between. This CDR3 comprises 13 residues. TCRdb keeps only in-frame clones here, not all; method: immunoSEQ multiplex PCR. The sample has about 180,000 clones; 80% to 90% are singletons. The source is an adult in good health. The V gene is TRBV4-3, the J gene TRBJ2-3, with D perhaps matching TRBD1 (6 bases). The sample consisted of peripheral blood, taken on day 0 of AZD1222 vaccination. The CDR3 DNA follows: TGCGCCAGCAGCCAAGGGGGGCGAGCTACGCAGTATTTT. Residues: CASSQGGRATQYF.